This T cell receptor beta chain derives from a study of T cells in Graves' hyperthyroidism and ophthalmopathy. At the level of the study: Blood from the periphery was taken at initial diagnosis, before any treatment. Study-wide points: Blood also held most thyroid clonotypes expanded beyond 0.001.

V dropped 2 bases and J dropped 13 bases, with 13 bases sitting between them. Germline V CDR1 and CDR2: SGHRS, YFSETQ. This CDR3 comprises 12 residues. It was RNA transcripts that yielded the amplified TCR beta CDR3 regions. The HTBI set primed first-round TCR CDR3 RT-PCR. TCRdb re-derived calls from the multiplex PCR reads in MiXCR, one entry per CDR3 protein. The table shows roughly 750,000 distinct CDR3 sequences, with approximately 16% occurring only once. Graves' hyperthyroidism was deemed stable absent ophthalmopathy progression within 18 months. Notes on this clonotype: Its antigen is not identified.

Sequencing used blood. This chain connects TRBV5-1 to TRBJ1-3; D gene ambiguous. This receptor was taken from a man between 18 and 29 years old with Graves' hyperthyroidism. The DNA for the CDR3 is TGCGCCAGCAGCTTTGATGGGAGCCTGATATATTTT. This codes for CASSFDGSLIYF.